These T cell receptor beta chains were read from a single sample in a study of blood T cell repertoires in COVID-19. TCRdb's table, derived via immunoSEQ multiplex PCR, lists solely in-frame clones and lacks some. The repertoire holds more than 25,000 clones, with roughly 90% as singletons. Sequenced material: peripheral blood. The receptors derive from a human donor with active COVID-19. The donor label of this sample is uncertain. Each CDR3 is given with its conserved first and last residue. Each record gives: CDR3 length, V gene, D gene, J gene, clone size, CDR3 DNA, CDR3 protein. The D gene is left open where the match is weak. Not all rows give a size; the values are once, few, many and, for expanded clones, a class.

length: 14; V: TRBV2; D: TRBD1; J: TRBJ2-3; size: -; DNA: TGTGCCAGCAGGGACAGGGGAGCGACAGATACGCAGTATTTT; CDR3: CASRDRGATDTQYF
length: 12; V: TRBV28; D: -; J: TRBJ1-3; size: -; DNA: TGTGCCAGCAGTAGTTGGGCGAACACCATATATTTT; CDR3: CASSSWANTIYF
length: 15; V: TRBV6-5; D: TRBD2; J: TRBJ2-5; size: -; DNA: TGTGCCAGCAGTTATACTAGCGGGGGAGGGGGGACCCAGTACTTC; CDR3: CASSYTSGGGGTQYF
length: 16; V: TRBV5-4; D: -; J: TRBJ1-6; size: -; DNA: TGTGCCAGCAGCTCCTGGGGGCTCAGGGATAATTCACCCCTCCACTTT; CDR3: CASSSWGLRDNSPLHF
length: 15; V: TRBV5-4; D: -; J: TRBJ1-2; size: once; DNA: TGTGCCAGCAGCCACCCACCCGGTGCCCACTATGGCTACACCTTC; CDR3: CASSHPPGAHYGYTF
length: 15; V: TRBV2; D: TRBD2; J: TRBJ2-3; size: -; DNA: TGTGCCAGCAGACCGACTAGCGGGGGAGTAGATACGCAGTATTTT; CDR3: CASRPTSGGVDTQYF
length: 13; V: TRBV10-1; D: TRBD1; J: TRBJ2-7; size: -; DNA: TGCGCCACCTCAAGACAGGGGGCCTACGAGCAGTACTTC; CDR3: CATSRQGAYEQYF
length: 14; V: TRBV5-1; D: TRBD1; J: TRBJ2-7; size: once; DNA: TGCGCCAGCAGGGACAGGGCTTCTAGAGACGAGCAGTACTTC; CDR3: CASRDRASRDEQYF
length: 17; V: TRBV7-3; D: -; J: TRBJ1-2; size: -; DNA: TGTGCCAGCAGCTTATTGATCGGGGGGGAAGCTAACTATGGCTACACCTTC; CDR3: CASSLLIGGEANYGYTF
length: 13; V: TRBV5-4; D: -; J: TRBJ1-2; size: -; DNA: TGTGCCAGCAGCTTGCCGGGACTCTATGGCTACACCTTC; CDR3: CASSLPGLYGYTF
length: 14; V: TRBV5-8; D: TRBD1; J: TRBJ2-7; size: -; DNA: TGTGCCAGCAGCTCGGACAGGGACCCCTACGAGCAGTACTTC; CDR3: CASSSDRDPYEQYF
length: 15; V: TRBV5-5; D: -; J: TRBJ2-1; size: -; DNA: TGTGCCAGCACCCGGGGGAACGCTAACTACAATGAGCAGTTCTTC; CDR3: CASTRGNANYNEQFF
length: 16; V: TRBV19; D: -; J: TRBJ1-6; size: -; DNA: TGTGCCAGTAGCCCCGGGGGGAGCTCCTATAATTCACCCCTCCACTTT; CDR3: CASSPGGSSYNSPLHF
length: 15; V: TRBV19; D: -; J: TRBJ2-7; size: -; DNA: TGTGCCAGTAGTATAGCAAGGGGAACCACCTACGAGCAGTACTTC; CDR3: CASSIARGTTYEQYF
length: 14; V: TRBV3-1/TRBV3-2; D: TRBD1; J: TRBJ2-2; size: -; DNA: TGTGCCAGCAGCCAGACAGGGGATGCCGGGGAGCTGTTTTTT; CDR3: CASSQTGDAGELFF
length: 15; V: TRBV28; D: -; J: TRBJ2-5; size: -; DNA: TGTGCCAGCAGCAACCTACTAAGACCGCAAGAGACCCAGTACTTC; CDR3: CASSNLLRPQETQYF
length: 16; V: TRBV5-1; D: TRBD2; J: TRBJ2-5; size: -; DNA: TGCGCCAGCAGCTCTACCCGGGGCGGGGGCCAAGAGACCCAGTACTTC; CDR3: CASSSTRGGGQETQYF
length: 14; V: TRBV7-9; D: -; J: TRBJ2-3; size: -; DNA: TGTGCCAGCAGCTTTCAGGTTAGCACAGATACGCAGTATTTT; CDR3: CASSFQVSTDTQYF
length: 11; V: TRBV2; D: -; J: TRBJ2-7; size: -; DNA: TGTGCCAGCAGGGACATCTACGAGCAGTACTTC; CDR3: CASRDIYEQYF
length: 16; V: TRBV4-2; D: TRBD2; J: TRBJ2-1; size: -; DNA: TGTGCCAGCAGCCAAGAAGGGACTAGCGGGGGGAATGAGCAGTTCTTC; CDR3: CASSQEGTSGGNEQFF
length: 13; V: TRBV7-8; D: -; J: TRBJ2-7; size: -; DNA: TGTGCCAGCAGCCCCGGACATAAAAACGAGCAGTACTTC; CDR3: CASSPGHKNEQYF
length: 15; V: TRBV9; D: -; J: TRBJ2-7; size: -; DNA: TGTGCCAGCAGCGTAGAAACCGCGGCTTTGGGCGAGCAGTACTTC; CDR3: CASSVETAALGEQYF
length: 15; V: TRBV9; D: -; J: TRBJ1-5; size: -; DNA: TGTGCCAGCAGCGTACGAAGGGAGGTAAGTCAGCTCCAGCATTTT; CDR3: CASSVRREVSQLQHF
length: 17; V: TRBV5-5; D: TRBD1; J: TRBJ1-1; size: -; DNA: TGTGCCAGCAGCCCGGGATTCACGACAGGGGCCAACACTGAAGCTTTCTTT; CDR3: CASSPGFTTGANTEAFF
length: 14; V: TRBV29-1; D: TRBD1; J: TRBJ2-3; size: -; DNA: TGCAGCACACCTCCGGGACAGGGATCAGATACGCAGTATTTT; CDR3: CSTPPGQGSDTQYF
length: 14; V: TRBV7-9; D: -; J: TRBJ1-1; size: -; DNA: TGTGCCAGCAGCTTAGTGCGAGTGAACACTGAAGCTTTCTTT; CDR3: CASSLVRVNTEAFF
length: 15; V: TRBV5-4; D: TRBD2; J: TRBJ2-7; size: -; DNA: TGTGCCAGCAGCTTGGAAAGGCGGCGGGGGGGCGAGCAGTACTTC; CDR3: CASSLERRRGGEQYF
length: 16; V: TRBV7-2; D: TRBD1; J: TRBJ2-5; size: -; DNA: TGTGCCAGCAGCCGTTGGGGACAGGGGGCTCAAGAGACCCAGTACTTC; CDR3: CASSRWGQGAQETQYF
length: 12; V: TRBV6-6; D: -; J: TRBJ1-4; size: once; DNA: TGTGCCAGCTCCGGTACCAGGGAAAAACTGTTTTTT; CDR3: CASSGTREKLFF
length: 15; V: TRBV21-1; D: -; J: TRBJ1-6; size: -; DNA: TGTGCCAGCAGCACCCCCCTCCCTAATAATTCACCCCTCCACTTT; CDR3: CASSTPLPNNSPLHF
length: 15; V: TRBV4-2; D: -; J: TRBJ2-3; size: -; DNA: TGTGCCAGCAGCCTCATAGCGGAAAACACAGATACGCAGTATTTT; CDR3: CASSLIAENTDTQYF